Following are 21 T cell receptor beta chains from one sample sequenced in a study of cytomegalovirus exposure and HLA in healthy donors. It was with 60 Vbeta and 13 Jbeta primers that the PCR ran. Assay: immunoSEQ multiplex PCR; the TCRdb copy retains only in-frame clones and omits some. The sample consists of 150,000 to 200,000 clones, roughly 86% of them appearing once. Material: PBMCs. The source of these receptors is a woman between 18 and 29 years old in good health and CMV-seronegative.

The chain has TRBV7-9 and TRBJ1-6, with D tentatively TRBD1 (6 bases). CDR1 SEHNR and CDR2 FQNEAQ come from the germline V gene (reference sequence). The CDR3 runs 15 residues. Deletions cut 5 bases from V and 9 bases from J, with 17 bases between. CDR3 DNA: TGTGCCAGCAGCGGACGGGACACCGACCGTTCACCCCTCCACTTT. Translating it yields CASSGRDTDRSPLHF.

The chain combines TRBV9 with TRBJ2-2; 9 bases map to TRBD1. From germline, CDR1 is SGDLS and CDR2 YYNGEE. This CDR3 spans 17 amino acids. Trimming cost V 2 bases and J 1 base; bases outside gene matches: 6. The CDR3 here is CASSVPWDRENTGELFF. CDR3 nucleotides: TGTGCCAGCAGCGTCCCATGGGACAGGGAGAACACCGGGGAGCTGTTTTTT.

The rearrangement links TRBV5-1 to TRBJ2-3; TRBD1 might be the D (6 bases). V was clipped by 0 bases and J by 6 bases, with 11 bases between them. The CDR3 totals 14 residues. Germline CDR1 and CDR2: SGHRS and YFSETQ. The CDR3 spells CASSLGSQGDTQYF. Written as DNA, the CDR3 is TGCGCCAGCAGCTTGGGGTCCCAGGGGGATACGCAGTATTTT.

The CDR3 here is CASSFQGSHEQYF. Here the CDR3 DNA reads TGTGCCAGCAGTTTCCAGGGATCCCACGAGCAGTACTTC. V is TRBV6-1 and J is TRBJ2-7; D might be TRBD1 (5 bases). Germline V gene data show CDR1 as MNHNS and CDR2 as SASEGT. The V gene lost 5 bases and the J gene lost 5 bases, with 13 bases spanning the gap. CDR3 length: 13 amino acids.

The chain employs TRBV28 and TRBJ1-1; the D gene is possibly TRBD1 (5 bases). Trimming left V 5 bases short and J 2 bases short, with 12 bases between. This CDR3 region has 14 residues. Germline V CDR1 and CDR2: MDHEN, SYDVKM. The CDR3 reads CASSPLGANTEAFF. DNA of the CDR3: TGTGCCAGCAGTCCCCTAGGGGCCAACACTGAAGCTTTCTTT.

This clone has a handful of counts. The chain uses TRBV30 and TRBJ1-2, with D tentatively TRBD1 (5 bases). There are 15 residues in the CDR3. Germline-derived CDR1 and CDR2 are GTSNPN and SVGIG (reference sequence). The ends were cut back, 0 bases at V and 5 bases at J, with 16 bases in the middle. Written as DNA, the CDR3 is TGTGCCTGGAGTGTACGACGACAGTACGGGTATGGCTACACCTTC. The encoded protein is CAWSVRRQYGYGYTF. Full variable domain (outside the CDR3, taken from reference TRBV30 and TRBJ1-2): SQTIHQWPATLVQPVGSPLSLECTVEGTSNPNLYWYRQAAGRGLQLLFYSVGIGQISSEVPQNLSASRPQDRQFILSSKKLLLSDSGFYLCAWSVRRQYGYGYTFGSGTRLTVV.

CDR3 protein: CASSQRTKNQPQHF. In DNA form, the CDR3 reads TGTGCCAGCAGCCAAAGGACAAAAAATCAGCCCCAGCATTTT. The J gene is TRBJ1-5, the V gene TRBV4-2; the D gene is possibly TRBD1 (5 bases). The CDR3 is 14 residues long. Germline lookup yields CDR1 LGHNA and CDR2 YNFKEQ. Trimming removed 2 bases from V and 4 bases from J, with 9 bases in between.

In its sample, this clone was seen once. The chain combines TRBV5-4 with TRBJ2-1; D possibly corresponds to TRBD1 (7 bases). The V end lost 5 bases, the J end lost 6 bases, and 21 bases lay between the germline ends. CDR1 and CDR2 (germline): SGHNT, YYREEE (reference sequence). The CDR3 loop spans 16 amino acids. This CDR3 reads CASSPGGTAAINEQFF. CDR3 nucleotides: TGTGCCAGCAGTCCTGGGGGGACAGCGGCCATCAATGAGCAGTTCTTC.

This clone was seen a single time. The CDR3 coding sequence is TGTGCCAGCAGCCTCAGGCTCGTAGCGGGAGAAGGCACCGGGGAGCTGTTTTTT. Protein: CASSLRLVAGEGTGELFF. The V and J genes are TRBV11-3 and TRBJ2-2, with 9 nucleotides matching TRBD2. Germline CDR1 is SGHNT and CDR2 is YENEEA. Losses at the gene ends were 5 bases for V and 4 bases for J; bases not matched to a gene: 14. The CDR3 has 18 amino acids.

The V and J genes are TRBV5-6 and TRBJ2-3; 8 bases match TRBD1. The germline V gene has CDR1 SGHDT and CDR2 YYEEEE. Unmatched junction bases numbered 2, after V lost 4 bases and J lost 1 base. The CDR3 spans 14 residues. The CDR3 here is CASSPGQGTDTQYF. For the CDR3, the DNA is TGTGCCAGCAGCCCGGGACAGGGCACAGATACGCAGTATTTT.

The rearrangement joins TRBV10-3 to TRBJ1-2; 10 nucleotides line up with TRBD1. The CDR3 covers 17 residues. Trimming removed 8 bases from V and 2 bases from J; junction bases left unmatched: 14. The germline gives CDR1 ENHRY, CDR2 SYGVKD. Here the CDR3 reads CAISFPPGTGANYGYTF. DNA for the CDR3: TGTGCCATCTCGTTCCCCCCCGGGACAGGGGCCAACTATGGCTACACCTTC.

For this clone: Different DNA sequences within this sample yield the same CDR3. The chain employs TRBV29-1 and TRBJ2-7, with D possibly being TRBD2 (6 bases). Trimming stripped 4 bases from V and 0 bases from J, with 7 bases between. CDR1 is SQVTM and CDR2 is ANQGSEA in the germline V gene. CDR3 length equals 12 residues. As DNA, the CDR3 is TGCAGCGTTGGCGGGGCCTCCTACGAGCAGTACTTC. Translating it yields CSVGGASYEQYF.

The chain recombines TRBV5-1 with TRBJ2-1, with 10 bases identical to TRBD2. The CDR3 totals 14 residues. In germline, CDR1 is SGHRS, CDR2 YFSETQ. The trim removed 8 bases at V and 6 bases at J, leaving 8 bases unmatched. The CDR3 DNA reads as TGCGCCAGTAGTGGGACTAGCGTCGGCAATGAGCAGTTCTTC. This sequence encodes CASSGTSVGNEQFF.

This clone occurred a few times. V is TRBV5-6 and J is TRBJ1-2; tentative D call: TRBD1 (5 bases). CDR1 is SGHDT and CDR2 is YYEEEE in the germline V gene. The V and J ends lost 3 bases and 0 bases respectively, with 12 bases between them. This CDR3 has 15 residues. The CDR3, as DNA: TGTGCCAGCAGCTCAAATCGACAGACTAACTATGGCTACACCTTC. This gives the protein CASSSNRQTNYGYTF.

This clone appeared once. The chain combines TRBV7-2 with TRBJ2-3; 7 positions agree with TRBD1. Looked up from germline, CDR1 is SGHTA and CDR2 is FQGNSA. The J segment lost 0 bases and the V segment lost 5 bases, leaving 5 bases of the junction unmatched. This CDR3 region has 15 residues. Here the CDR3 reads CASSARQGSTDTQYF. CDR3 coding DNA: TGTGCCAGCAGCGCCCGACAGGGTAGCACAGATACGCAGTATTTT.

This clone has just a few counts. The chain couples TRBV6-5 to TRBJ2-7; D call uncertain. The CDR3 is made up of 14 amino acids. Germline assignment: CDR1 MNHEY and CDR2 SVGAGI. V gave up 3 bases and J gave up 4 bases, with 13 bases separating them. This CDR3 reads CASSYGGGIYEQYF. For the CDR3, the DNA is TGTGCCAGCAGTTATGGCGGTGGAATATACGAGCAGTACTTC.

The genes are TRBV7-2 and TRBJ2-3, with 8 bases fitting TRBD2. V was pared by 4 bases and J by 6 bases, with 6 bases of the junction left unmatched. Germline-derived CDR1 and CDR2 are SGHTA and FQGNSA. The CDR3 loop spans 14 amino acids. The CDR3 DNA reads TGTGCCAGCAGCTACCGGGGGGGTTGGGATACGCAGTATTTT. Protein sequence: CASSYRGGWDTQYF.

The chain couples TRBV30 to TRBJ2-2; tentatively, D is TRBD1 (6 bases). V gave up 3 bases and J gave up 4 bases, with 15 bases separating them. CDR1 is GTSNPN, CDR2 SVGIG, per germline (reference sequence). This CDR3 comprises 15 residues. The CDR3 sequence is CAWRKGESSTGELFF. The CDR3 region has the DNA TGTGCCTGGAGGAAGGGGGAGTCGAGCACCGGGGAGCTGTTTTTT.

As DNA, the CDR3 is TGTGCCAGTAGCAATCTTTACACAGACTCCTACGAGCAGTACTTC. Translated: CASSNLYTDSYEQYF. The chain carries TRBV19 and TRBJ2-7; D gene unclear. The CDR3 has 15 amino acids. Germline assignment: CDR1 LNHDA and CDR2 SQIVND (reference sequence). V lost 6 bases and J lost 0, with 15 bases in between.

This clone was observed a handful of times. The J gene is TRBJ1-1, the V gene TRBV11-2; 10 nucleotides align to TRBD1. The CDR3 extends over 15 amino acids. Germline values: CDR1 SGHAT, CDR2 FQNNGV. The ends lost 5 bases at V and 10 bases at J; junction bases unmatched: 13. The CDR3 protein is CASSLDRGPNSAAFF. The CDR3 nucleotides are TGTGCCAGCAGCCTCGACAGGGGGCCAAACAGTGCAGCTTTCTTT. The full variable domain, in which reference TRBV11-2 and TRBJ1-1 provide the parts outside the CDR3, is EAGVAQSPRYKIIEKRQSVAFWCNPISGHATLYWYQQILGQGPKLLIQFQNNGVVDDSQLPKDRFSAERLKGVDSTLKIQPAKLEDSAVYLCASSLDRGPNSAAFFGQGTRLTVV.

The chain links TRBV15 to TRBJ2-5; D perhaps matches TRBD2 (5 bases). V dropped 9 bases and J dropped 0 bases, with 14 bases sitting between them. The CDR3 spans 14 residues. Germline CDR1 is LNHNV and CDR2 is YYDKDF (reference sequence). In DNA, the CDR3 is TGTGCCACGGGTGAAAGGGAGTACCAAGAGACCCAGTACTTC. Protein: CATGEREYQETQYF.